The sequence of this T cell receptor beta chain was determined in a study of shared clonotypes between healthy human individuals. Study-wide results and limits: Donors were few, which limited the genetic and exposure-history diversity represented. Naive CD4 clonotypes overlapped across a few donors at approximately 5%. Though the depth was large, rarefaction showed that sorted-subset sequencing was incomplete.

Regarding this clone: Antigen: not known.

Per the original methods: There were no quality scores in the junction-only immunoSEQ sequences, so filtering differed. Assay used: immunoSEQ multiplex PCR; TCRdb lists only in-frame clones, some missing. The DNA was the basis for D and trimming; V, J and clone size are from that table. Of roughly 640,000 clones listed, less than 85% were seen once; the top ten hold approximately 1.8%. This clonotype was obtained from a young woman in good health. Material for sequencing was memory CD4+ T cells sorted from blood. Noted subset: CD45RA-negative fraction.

The CDR3 DNA reads as TGTGCCAGCTCACCTCTACGGACTAGCGGGGGTGATACGCAGTATTTT. This gives the protein CASSPLRTSGGDTQYF. V is TRBV18 and J is TRBJ2-3, with 13 bases matching TRBD2. The junction had 6 bases not matched to a gene; V was cut back by 3 bases and J by 6 bases. Looked up from germline, CDR1 is KGHSH and CDR2 is LQKENI. The CDR3 spans 16 residues.